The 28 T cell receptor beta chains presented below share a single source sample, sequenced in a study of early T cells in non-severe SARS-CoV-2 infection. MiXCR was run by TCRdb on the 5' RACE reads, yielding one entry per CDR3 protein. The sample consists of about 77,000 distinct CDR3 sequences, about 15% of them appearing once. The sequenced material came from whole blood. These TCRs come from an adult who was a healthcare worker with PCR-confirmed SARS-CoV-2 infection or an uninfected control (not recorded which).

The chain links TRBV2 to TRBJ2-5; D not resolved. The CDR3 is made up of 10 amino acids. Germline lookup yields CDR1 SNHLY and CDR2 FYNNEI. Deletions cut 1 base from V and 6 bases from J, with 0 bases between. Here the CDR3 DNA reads TGTGCCAGCAGTGAAGAGACCCAGTACTTC. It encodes CASSEETQYF.

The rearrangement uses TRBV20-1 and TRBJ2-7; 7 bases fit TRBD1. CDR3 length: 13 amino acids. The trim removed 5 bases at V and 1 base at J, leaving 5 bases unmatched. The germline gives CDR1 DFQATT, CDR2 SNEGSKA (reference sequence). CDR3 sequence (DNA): TGCAGTGCTTGGGACAGCGATTCCTACGAGCAGTACTTC. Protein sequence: CSAWDSDSYEQYF.

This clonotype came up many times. The CDR3 DNA sequence: TGCGCCAGCAGCTTCGGAGGGCCCTCCTACAATGAGCAGTTCTTC. It yields the protein CASSFGGPSYNEQFF. This rearrangement joins TRBV5-1 to TRBJ2-1; D perhaps matches TRBD2 (6 bases). The CDR3 has 15 amino acids. Per germline, CDR1 SGHRS and CDR2 YFSETQ. V lost 2 bases and J 0 bases, leaving 9 bases between the germline ends.

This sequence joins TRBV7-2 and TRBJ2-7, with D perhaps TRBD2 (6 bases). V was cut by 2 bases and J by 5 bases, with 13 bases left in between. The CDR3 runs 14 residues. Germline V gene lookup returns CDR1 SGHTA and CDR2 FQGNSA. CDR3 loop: CASSLMSSAHEQYF. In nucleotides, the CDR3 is TGTGCCAGCAGCTTAATGTCTAGCGCCCACGAGCAGTACTTC.

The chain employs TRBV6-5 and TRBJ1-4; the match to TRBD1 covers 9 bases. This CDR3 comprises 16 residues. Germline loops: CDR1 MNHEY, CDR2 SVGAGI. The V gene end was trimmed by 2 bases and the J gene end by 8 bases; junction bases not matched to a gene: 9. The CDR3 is CASSYLQGAAREKLFF. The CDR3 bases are TGTGCCAGCAGTTACCTACAGGGGGCGGCCCGAGAAAAACTGTTTTTT.

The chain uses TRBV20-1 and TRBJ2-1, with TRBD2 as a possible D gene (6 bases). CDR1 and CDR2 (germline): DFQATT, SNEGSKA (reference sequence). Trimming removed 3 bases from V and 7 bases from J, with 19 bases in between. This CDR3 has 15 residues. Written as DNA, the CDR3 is TGCAGTGCTAGGCAGCAGCAGGAGGGCCGAAATGAGCAGTTCTTC. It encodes CSARQQQEGRNEQFF.

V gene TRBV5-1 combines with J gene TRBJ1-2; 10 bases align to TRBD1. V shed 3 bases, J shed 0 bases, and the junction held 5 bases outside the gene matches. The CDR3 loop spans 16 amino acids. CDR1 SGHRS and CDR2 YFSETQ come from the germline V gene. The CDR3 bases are TGCGCCAGCAGCTACGACAGGGGGCTAACTAACTATGGCTACACCTTC. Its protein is CASSYDRGLTNYGYTF.

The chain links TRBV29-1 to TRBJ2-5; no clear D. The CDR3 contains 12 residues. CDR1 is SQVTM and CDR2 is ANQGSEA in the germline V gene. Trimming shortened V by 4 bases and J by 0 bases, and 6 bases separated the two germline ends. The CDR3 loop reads CSVVAYQETQYF. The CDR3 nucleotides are TGCAGCGTTGTGGCCTACCAAGAGACCCAGTACTTC.

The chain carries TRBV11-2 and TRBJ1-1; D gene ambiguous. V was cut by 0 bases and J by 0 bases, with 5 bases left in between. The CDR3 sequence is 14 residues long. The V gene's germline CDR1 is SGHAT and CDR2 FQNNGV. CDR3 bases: TGTGCCAGCAGCTTAGAGGACCTGAACACTGAAGCTTTCTTT. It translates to CASSLEDLNTEAFF.

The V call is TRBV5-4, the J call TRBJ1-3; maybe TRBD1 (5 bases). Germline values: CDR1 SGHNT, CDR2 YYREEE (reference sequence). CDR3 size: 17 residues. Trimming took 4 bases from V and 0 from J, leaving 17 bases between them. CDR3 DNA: TGTGCCAGCAGCCCGGGACTTTTCTTAAGCTCTGGAAACACCATATATTTT. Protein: CASSPGLFLSSGNTIYF.

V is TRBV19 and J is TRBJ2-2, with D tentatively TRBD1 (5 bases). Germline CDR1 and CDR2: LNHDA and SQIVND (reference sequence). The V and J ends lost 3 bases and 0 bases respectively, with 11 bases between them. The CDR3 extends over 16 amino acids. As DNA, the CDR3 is TGTGCCAGTAGTATTTTGGGGCAAGCGAACACCGGGGAGCTGTTTTTT. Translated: CASSILGQANTGELFF.

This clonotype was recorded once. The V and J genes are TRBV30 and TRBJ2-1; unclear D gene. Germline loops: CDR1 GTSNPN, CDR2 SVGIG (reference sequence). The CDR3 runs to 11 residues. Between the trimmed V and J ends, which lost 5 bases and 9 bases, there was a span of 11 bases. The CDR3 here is CAWGRQAEQFF. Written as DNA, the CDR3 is TGTGCCTGGGGGCGGCAAGCTGAGCAGTTCTTC.

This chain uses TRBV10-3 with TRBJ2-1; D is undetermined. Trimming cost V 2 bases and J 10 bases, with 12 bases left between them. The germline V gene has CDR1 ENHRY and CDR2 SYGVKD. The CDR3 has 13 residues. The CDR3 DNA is TGTGCCATCAGTGAGATTAACGCCCCCGAGCAGTTCTTC. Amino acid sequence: CAISEINAPEQFF.

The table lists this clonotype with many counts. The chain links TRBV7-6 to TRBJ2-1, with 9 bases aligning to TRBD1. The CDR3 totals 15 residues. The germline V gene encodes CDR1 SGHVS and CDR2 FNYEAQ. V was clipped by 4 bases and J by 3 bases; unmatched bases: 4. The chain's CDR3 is CASSSDRGLYNEQFF. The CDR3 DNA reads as TGTGCCAGCAGCTCGGACAGGGGACTCTACAATGAGCAGTTCTTC.

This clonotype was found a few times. The chain's CDR3 is CASSQEFTGAVDTQYF. As DNA, the CDR3 is TGCGCCAGCAGCCAAGAGTTTACGGGAGCAGTAGATACGCAGTATTTT. The chain carries TRBV4-1 and TRBJ2-3; tentatively, D is TRBD2 (6 bases). CDR1 is MGHRA and CDR2 is YSYEKL in the germline V gene. This CDR3 has 16 residues. V shed 0 bases and J shed 5 bases, with 15 bases lying between them.

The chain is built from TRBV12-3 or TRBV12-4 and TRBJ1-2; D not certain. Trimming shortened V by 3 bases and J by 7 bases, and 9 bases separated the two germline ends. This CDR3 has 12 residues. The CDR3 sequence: CASSFQESGYTF. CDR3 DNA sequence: TGTGCCAGCAGTTTCCAGGAGTCTGGCTACACCTTC.

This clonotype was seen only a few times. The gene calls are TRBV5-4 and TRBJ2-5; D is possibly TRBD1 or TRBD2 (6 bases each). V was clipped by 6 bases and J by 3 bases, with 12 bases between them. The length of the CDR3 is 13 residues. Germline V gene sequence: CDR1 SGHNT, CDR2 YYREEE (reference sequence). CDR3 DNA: TGTGCCAGCACCCGGAGGGGGGAAGAGACCCAGTACTTC. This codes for CASTRRGEETQYF.

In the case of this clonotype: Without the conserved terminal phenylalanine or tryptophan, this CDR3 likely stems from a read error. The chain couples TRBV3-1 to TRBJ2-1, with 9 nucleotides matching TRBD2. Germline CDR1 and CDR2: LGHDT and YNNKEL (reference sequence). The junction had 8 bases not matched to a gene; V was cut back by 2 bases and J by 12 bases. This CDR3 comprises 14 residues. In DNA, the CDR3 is TGTGCCAGCAGCCAATTTAGCGGGGGTAGTAGGCAGTTCTTA. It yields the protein CASSQFSGGSRQFL.

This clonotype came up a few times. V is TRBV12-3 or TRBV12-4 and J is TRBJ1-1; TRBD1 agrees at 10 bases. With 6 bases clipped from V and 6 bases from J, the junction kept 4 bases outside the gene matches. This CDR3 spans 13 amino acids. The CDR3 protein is CASSFDRGPEAFF. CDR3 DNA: TGTGCCAGCAGCTTTGACAGGGGGCCTGAAGCTTTCTTT.

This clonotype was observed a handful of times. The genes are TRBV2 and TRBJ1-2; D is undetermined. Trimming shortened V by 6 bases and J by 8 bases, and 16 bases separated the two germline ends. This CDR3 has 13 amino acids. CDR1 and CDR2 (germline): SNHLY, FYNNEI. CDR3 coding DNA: TGTGCCAGCAGGGGATATGTGGCCGGAGGCTACACCTTC. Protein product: CASRGYVAGGYTF.

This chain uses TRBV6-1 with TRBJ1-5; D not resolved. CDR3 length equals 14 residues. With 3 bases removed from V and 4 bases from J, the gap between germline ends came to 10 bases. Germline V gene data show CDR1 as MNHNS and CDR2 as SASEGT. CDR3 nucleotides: TGTGCCAGCAGTGATCAAAGATTTAATCAGCCCCAGCATTTT. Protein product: CASSDQRFNQPQHF.

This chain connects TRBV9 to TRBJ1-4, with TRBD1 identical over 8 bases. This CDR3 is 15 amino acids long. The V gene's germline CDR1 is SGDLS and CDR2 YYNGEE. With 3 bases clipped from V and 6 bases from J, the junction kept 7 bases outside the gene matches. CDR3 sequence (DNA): TGTGCCAGCAGCGCAGCTTCAGGGGGCTATGAAAAACTGTTTTTT. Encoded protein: CASSAASGGYEKLFF. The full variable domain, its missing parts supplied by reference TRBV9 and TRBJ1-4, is DSGVTQTPKHLITATGQRVTLRCSPRSGDLSVYWYQQSLDQGLQFLIQYYNGEERAKGNILERFSAQQFPDLHSELNLSSLELGDSALYFCASSAASGGYEKLFFGSGTQLSVL.

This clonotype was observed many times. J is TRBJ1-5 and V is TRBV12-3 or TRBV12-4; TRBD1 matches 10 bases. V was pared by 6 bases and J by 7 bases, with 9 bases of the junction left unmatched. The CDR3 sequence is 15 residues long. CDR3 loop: CASSPGQGRPQPQHF. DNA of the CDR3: TGTGCCAGCAGCCCGGGACAGGGGAGACCCCAGCCCCAGCATTTT.

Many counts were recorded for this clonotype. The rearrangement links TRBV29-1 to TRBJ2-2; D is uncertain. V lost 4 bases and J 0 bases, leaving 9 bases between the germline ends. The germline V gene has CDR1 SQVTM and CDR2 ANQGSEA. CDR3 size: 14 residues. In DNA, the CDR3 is TGCAGCGTTGCCCGGTACACGAACACCGGGGAGCTGTTTTTT. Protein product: CSVARYTNTGELFF.

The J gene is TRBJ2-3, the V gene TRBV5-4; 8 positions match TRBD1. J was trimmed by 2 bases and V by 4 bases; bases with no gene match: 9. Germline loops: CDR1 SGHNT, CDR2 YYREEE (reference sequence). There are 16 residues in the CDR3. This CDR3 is CASSVQDREITDTQYF. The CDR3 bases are TGTGCCAGCAGCGTCCAGGACAGGGAGATCACAGATACGCAGTATTTT.

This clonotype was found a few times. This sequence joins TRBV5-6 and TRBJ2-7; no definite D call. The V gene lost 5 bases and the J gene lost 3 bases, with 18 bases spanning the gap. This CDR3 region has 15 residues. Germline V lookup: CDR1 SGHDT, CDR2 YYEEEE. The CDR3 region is CASSYRVPDDYEQYF. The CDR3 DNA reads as TGTGCCAGCAGTTACCGGGTCCCCGACGACTACGAGCAGTACTTC.

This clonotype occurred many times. The CDR3 sequence: CASSYGKAFF. DNA for the CDR3: TGTGCCAGCAGTTACGGGAAAGCTTTCTTT. The chain carries TRBV6-6 and TRBJ1-1; D is unclear. Looked up from germline, CDR1 is MNHNY and CDR2 is SVGAGI (reference sequence). This CDR3 is 10 amino acids long. The V gene lost 2 bases and the J gene lost 9 bases, with 4 bases spanning the gap.

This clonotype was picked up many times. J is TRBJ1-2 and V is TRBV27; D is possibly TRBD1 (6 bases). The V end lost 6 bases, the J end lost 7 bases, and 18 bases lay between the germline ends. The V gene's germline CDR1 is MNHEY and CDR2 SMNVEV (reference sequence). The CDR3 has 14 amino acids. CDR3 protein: CASSLVGGRGGYTF. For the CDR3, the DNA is TGTGCCAGCAGCTTGGTAGGGGGACGGGGTGGCTACACCTTC.